This T cell receptor (beta chain) was captured in a study of blood T cell repertoires in COVID-19. Study context: The United States, Italy and Spain supplied acute and convalescent COVID-19 samples. Sources were T cells, B-cell-depleted T cells, or PBMCs; the material itself was cDNA or gDNA.

In the study's own analysis: Reference gene primer amplification gave nucleated cell count estimates. Libraries were prepared by immunoSEQ multiplex PCR; TCRdb keeps only in-frame clonotypes and omits some of them. For V, J and clone size, that table is used; D and trimming come from the DNA. The table shows 130,000 to 150,000 clones, with 81% occurring only once. Sequenced material: peripheral blood. The origin of this receptor is a human donor with acute or convalescent COVID-19. The donor label of this sample is uncertain.

The CDR3 loop is CASSPSGRQVGNTIYF. The DNA for the CDR3 is TGTGCCAGCTCACCATCGGGGCGACAGGTTGGAAACACCATATATTTT. The chain has TRBV18 and TRBJ1-3, with a weak D call TRBD1 (6 bases). Germline V lookup: CDR1 KGHSH, CDR2 LQKENI. The CDR3 length is 16 residues. The V end was cut by 2 bases, the J end by 3 bases, with 14 bases between.